These 21 T cell receptor beta chains were all obtained from the same sample, sequenced in a study of CD8+CD57+ T cells in acquired aplastic anemia. The template used for profiling TCR beta VDJ and CDR3 was genomic DNA. TCRdb re-called the reads with MiXCR, one entry per CDR3 protein. Of fewer than 250,000 distinct CDR3 sequences in the sample, about 53% were seen once. Sequenced sample: sorted CD4+, CD8+, or CD8+CD57+ T cells (not recorded which) from PBMCs. All receptors derive from a human donor in good health, serving as a control.

The chain is built from TRBV10-3 and TRBJ2-1; 12 positions agree with TRBD1. This CDR3 spans 14 amino acids. V lost 9 bases to trimming and J lost 7 bases; unmatched junction nucleotides: 7. The germline V gene encodes CDR1 ENHRY and CDR2 SYGVKD. The CDR3 loop is CAITRDRGLNEQFF. DNA for the CDR3: TGTGCCATTACGAGGGACAGGGGGCTTAATGAGCAGTTCTTC.

This clonotype showed up just a few times. The chain recombines TRBV5-1 with TRBJ1-2; D is uncertain. The germline V gene encodes CDR1 SGHRS and CDR2 YFSETQ. The V and J ends lost 5 bases and 6 bases respectively, with 14 bases between them. This CDR3 has 13 amino acids. CDR3 DNA: TGCGCCAGCAGGGGGTTGCAAACGGATGGCTACACCTTC. Residues: CASRGLQTDGYTF.

This rearrangement joins TRBV15 to TRBJ2-7, with 8 bases that match TRBD2. Germline loops: CDR1 LNHNV, CDR2 YYDKDF (reference sequence). This CDR3 comprises 14 residues. The trim removed 5 bases at V and 1 base at J, leaving 4 bases unmatched. Here the CDR3 reads CATSPGGDSYEQYF. In DNA, the CDR3 is TGTGCCACCAGCCCCGGGGGGGATTCCTACGAGCAGTACTTC. Supplemented by reference TRBV15 and TRBJ2-7, the full variable domain reads DAMVIQNPRYQVTQFGKPVTLSCSQTLNHNVMYWYQQKSSQAPKLLFHYYDKDFNNEADTPDNFQSRRPNTSFCFLDIRSPGLGDTAMYLCATSPGGDSYEQYFGPGTRLTVT.

The chain joins TRBV7-2 to TRBJ2-1; TRBD2 is a possible D gene (6 bases). The CDR3 length is 14 residues. In germline, CDR1 is SGHTA, CDR2 FQGNSA. V lost 5 bases, J lost 6 bases, and 14 bases lay in between. The DNA for the CDR3 is TGTGCCAGCAGCGTAGTGGAGGGCGGCAATGAGCAGTTCTTC. Encoded protein: CASSVVEGGNEQFF.

V usage is TRBV24-1 and J usage is TRBJ1-2; D unresolved. Trimming took off 3 bases at V and 7 bases at J, with 11 bases between the two ends. The V gene's germline CDR1 is KGHDR and CDR2 SFDVKD. This CDR3 has 13 amino acids. The CDR3: CATSDLRFGGYTF. CDR3 bases: TGTGCCACCAGTGATCTCCGATTCGGTGGCTACACCTTC.

The chain carries TRBV9 and TRBJ1-1; 7 bases match TRBD1. This CDR3 is built from 14 residues. V lost 5 bases and J lost 4; bases outside the gene matches: 8. Per germline, CDR1 SGDLS and CDR2 YYNGEE. The CDR3 spells CASRHTGVGTEAFF. The CDR3 coding sequence is TGTGCCAGCAGGCATACAGGGGTCGGCACTGAAGCTTTCTTT.

A few counts support this clonotype. The chain uses TRBV10-2 and TRBJ2-7, with 9 positions matching TRBD1. Trimming took 7 bases from V and 6 from J; bases not matched to a gene: 7. CDR3 length equals 13 residues. The V gene's germline CDR1 is WSHSY and CDR2 SAAADI. CDR3 coding DNA: TGCGCCAGCAACGCCGGGACAGGGTCCGAGCAGTACTTC. Protein product: CASNAGTGSEQYF.

This chain links TRBV6-6 with TRBJ2-5, with 7 bases identical to TRBD2. The V segment lost 8 bases and the J segment 5 bases; nucleotides outside the gene matches: 8. The CDR3 is 13 residues long. The germline V gene encodes CDR1 MNHNY and CDR2 SVGAGI (reference sequence). DNA for the CDR3: TGTGCCAGCCGCCGGGGGGAAGGGGAGACCCAGTACTTC. Residues: CASRRGEGETQYF.

This clonotype came up many times. CDR3 coding DNA: TGTGCCAGCAGCTTCGGGCTAGCGGGGAATGAGCAGTTCTTC. It is translated as CASSFGLAGNEQFF. The chain employs TRBV7-9 and TRBJ2-1; TRBD2 matches 9 bases. Germline V lookup: CDR1 SEHNR, CDR2 FQNEAQ (reference sequence). CDR3 length equals 14 residues. Trimming at V came to 3 bases and at J to 7 bases, leaving 4 bases not matched to a gene. Full variable domain (remainder filled in from reference TRBV7-9 and TRBJ2-1): DTGVSQNPRHKITKRGQNVTFRCDPISEHNRLYWYRQTLGQGPEFLTYFQNEAQLEKSRLLSDRFSAERPKGSFSTLEIQRTEQGDSAMYLCASSFGLAGNEQFFGPGTRLTVL.

The chain is built from TRBV24-1 and TRBJ2-3, with TRBD2 matching over 11 bases. The V gene's germline CDR1 is KGHDR and CDR2 SFDVKD. The CDR3 spans 16 residues. V shed 1 base, J shed 4 bases, and the junction held 3 bases outside the gene matches. The DNA of the CDR3 is TGTGCCACCAGTGATTTTCTAGCGGGAGGAGCAGATACGCAGTATTTT. The encoded protein is CATSDFLAGGADTQYF.

This clonotype was seen a handful of times. Just one base apart from a much larger clone, this may be a read error. The V gene is TRBV10-3, the J gene TRBJ1-2, with a tentative D call TRBD1 (5 bases). There are 16 residues in the CDR3. Germline V gene data show CDR1 as ENHRY and CDR2 as SYGVKD. The CDR3 protein is CARAGRAGRTFYGYTF. The CDR3 DNA sequence: TGTGCGAGAGCGGGGAGGGCGGGACGAACCTTCTATGGCTACACCTTC.

The chain carries TRBV12-5 and TRBJ1-2; unclear D gene. CDR1 LGHNT and CDR2 FRNRAP come from the germline V gene. The CDR3 consists of 15 residues. This CDR3 reads CASSLRIDANYGYTF. The CDR3 DNA follows: TGTGCCAGCAGTTTAAGGATCGACGCTAACTATGGCTACACCTTC.

The rearrangement uses TRBV30 and TRBJ1-5; no clear D. The CDR3 runs to 13 residues. V lost 2 bases, J lost 0 bases, and 5 bases lay in between. In germline, CDR1 is GTSNPN, CDR2 SVGIG (reference sequence). CDR3 nucleotide sequence: TGTGCCTGGAGTAGGGCTAGCAATCAGCCCCAGCATTTT. Translated: CAWSRASNQPQHF.

This clonotype was found once. This chain connects TRBV25-1 to TRBJ2-7; 8 positions match TRBD2. J lost 5 bases, V lost 4 bases, and 7 bases had no gene match. Germline loops: CDR1 MGHDK, CDR2 SYGVNS. CDR3 length: 14 residues. CDR3 DNA sequence: TGTGCCAGCAGTGGCAGCGGGAGTTACCACGAGCAGTACTTC. Translation: CASSGSGSYHEQYF.

This clonotype was counted between two and nine times. The chain couples TRBV24-1 to TRBJ1-5; D may be TRBD1 (5 bases). Germline V gene lookup returns CDR1 KGHDR and CDR2 SFDVKD. Trimming removed 6 bases from V and 7 bases from J, with 9 bases in between. The CDR3 extends over 12 amino acids. The CDR3 loop reads CATSPGTQPQHF. In nucleotides, the CDR3 is TGTGCCACCAGTCCAGGGACGCAGCCCCAGCATTTT.

The chain is built from TRBV28 and TRBJ2-2; D tentatively reads TRBD1 or TRBD2 (5 bases each). Trimming took off 7 bases at V and 4 bases at J, with 10 bases between the two ends. This CDR3 is built from 13 residues. Germline V gives CDR1 MDHEN, CDR2 SYDVKM. The chain's CDR3 is CASIKGPTGELFF. CDR3 DNA: TGTGCCAGCATTAAGGGACCCACCGGGGAGCTGTTTTTT.

J is TRBJ2-5 and V is TRBV20-1, with 13 positions matching TRBD2. Unmatched junction bases numbered 4, after V lost 7 bases and J lost 5 bases. There are 13 residues in the CDR3. Germline V CDR1 and CDR2: DFQATT, SNEGSKA (reference sequence). CDR3 region: CSDPGLAGETQYF. The CDR3 nucleotides are TGCAGTGACCCGGGACTAGCGGGGGAGACCCAGTACTTC.

This clonotype appeared a single time. The rearrangement uses TRBV7-8 and TRBJ1-2; no firm D call. The CDR3 is 14 residues long. Deletions cut 2 bases from V and 0 bases from J, with 7 bases between. Germline lookup yields CDR1 SGHVS and CDR2 FQNEAQ. The CDR3 spells CASSLSRANYGYTF. CDR3 DNA: TGTGCCAGCAGCTTATCACGAGCTAACTATGGCTACACCTTC. Full variable domain (missing parts from reference TRBV7-8 and TRBJ1-2): GAGVSQSPRYKVAKRGQDVALRCDPISGHVSLFWYQQALGQGPEFLTYFQNEAQLDKSGLPSDRFFAERPEGSVSTLKIQRTQQEDSAVYLCASSLSRANYGYTFGSGTRLTVV.

This clonotype was picked up many times. This chain connects TRBV19 to TRBJ1-5; 7 nucleotides match TRBD1. The length of the CDR3 is 18 residues. V shed 2 bases, J shed 2 bases, and the junction held 12 bases outside the gene matches. CDR1 LNHDA and CDR2 SQIVND come from the germline V gene (reference sequence). The CDR3, as DNA: TGTGCCAGTAGTATAATTCCCGGGACAGTCCAGGGCAATCAGCCCCAGCATTTT. Protein sequence: CASSIIPGTVQGNQPQHF.

V is TRBV12-3 or TRBV12-4 and J is TRBJ1-5, with TRBD1 as a possible D gene (6 bases). Trimming shortened V by 5 bases and J by 3 bases, and 11 bases separated the two germline ends. The CDR3 extends over 14 amino acids. CDR3 coding DNA: TGTGCCAGCAGTGCGCAGGGGAACAATCAGCCCCAGCATTTT. Protein sequence: CASSAQGNNQPQHF.

The gene calls are TRBV7-3 and TRBJ2-3, with TRBD2 matching 12 bases. The CDR3 covers 14 residues. After removal of 9 bases from V and 4 bases from J, the junction contained 5 bases not matched to a gene. CDR1 SGHTA and CDR2 FQGTGA come from the germline V gene. CDR3 residues: CASRTSGASDTQYF. The DNA for the CDR3 is TGTGCCAGTCGGACTAGCGGGGCATCAGATACGCAGTATTTT.